A single TCR beta chain is shown here with its context. The V and J ends lost 8 bases and 6 bases respectively, with 14 bases between them. This CDR3 spans 12 amino acids. The record originates from a study of blood T cells in healthy people across ages. Aged about 6 to 90, donors were systemically healthy Caucasians from Russia. The amount of total RNA extracted per sample was at least 5.5 micrograms. The second PCR ran about 6 to 12 cycles with a sample-barcoded 5' primer and J-beta primers. Each cDNA molecule carried a tag from a template-switch adaptor that contained 12 random nucleotides. Every sample produced at least 3 million CDR3-containing paired-end reads. One entry per CDR3 protein, called by TCRdb with MiXCR from the 5' RACE reads. The table lists around 800,000 distinct CDR3 sequences, approximately 55% of them singletons.

This chain joins TRBV12-3 or TRBV12-4 and TRBJ2-7; D is possibly TRBD1 (5 bases). The specimen sequenced was blood. The TCR was taken from an elderly man in good health. CDR3 loop: CASSETVLEQYF. In nucleotides, the CDR3 is TGTGCCAGCTCGGAGACAGTTCTCGAGCAGTACTTC.